This T cell receptor beta chain derives from a study of OX40 agonist ivuxolimab in advanced cancers. Overall study context: Mean age approximately 66 years, range about 23 to 80; 82.7% male.

Findings and caveats of the study: Compared with others, partial responders at 0.1-3.0 mg/kg displayed clonal expansion among the lowest. Expanded clones were, on average, more numerous in CD8+ T cells than in CD4+. Also present in some nonresponders was a low level of normalized T-cell clonal expansion.

Of note for this clone: Its specificity is not known.

This CDR3 spans 13 amino acids. V shed 6 bases and J shed 0 bases, with 8 bases lying between them. Per germline, CDR1 SNHLY and CDR2 FYNNEI. The repertoire was sequenced with immunoSEQ multiplex PCR; TCRdb's copy has only in-frame clones and lacks some. Here the sample spans approximately 66,000 clones, 85% being singletons. This clonotype was obtained from an adult with an advanced solid tumor such as melanoma, head and neck, liver or kidney cancer. The V and J genes are TRBV2 and TRBJ1-1, with D unresolved. The specimen was CD4+ or CD8+ T cells sorted from blood, collected in a trial of the OX40 agonist ivuxolimab. The CDR3, as DNA: TGTGCCAGCAGCTCGATTATGAACACTGAAGCTTTCTTT. Its translation is CASSSIMNTEAFF.